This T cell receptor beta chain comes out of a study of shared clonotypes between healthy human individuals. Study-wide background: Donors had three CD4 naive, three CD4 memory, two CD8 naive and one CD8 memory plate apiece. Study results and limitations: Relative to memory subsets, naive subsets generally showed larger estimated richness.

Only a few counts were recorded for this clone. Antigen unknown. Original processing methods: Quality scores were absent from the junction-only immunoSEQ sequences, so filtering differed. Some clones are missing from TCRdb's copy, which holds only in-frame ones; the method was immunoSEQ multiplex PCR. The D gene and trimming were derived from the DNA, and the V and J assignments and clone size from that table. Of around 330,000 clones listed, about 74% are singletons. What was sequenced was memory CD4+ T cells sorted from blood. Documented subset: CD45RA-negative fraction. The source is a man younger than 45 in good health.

CDR3 bases: TGTGCCAGCAGTTCACCGCGACCCCCCGACTATGGCTACACCTTC. Translating it yields CASSSPRPPDYGYTF. The chain is built from TRBV28 and TRBJ1-2, with no clear D. Germline V gene data show CDR1 as MDHEN and CDR2 as SYDVKM. Trimming took 4 bases from V and 3 from J, leaving 15 bases between them. This CDR3 is built from 15 residues.